This T cell receptor beta chain was identified in a study of blood T cell repertoires in COVID-19. As for the study in general: Researchers got acute and convalescent COVID-19 samples from the United States, Italy and Spain. Sources were T cells, B-cell-depleted T cells, or PBMCs; the material itself was cDNA or gDNA.

This CDR3 is 16 amino acids long. CDR1 and CDR2 from the germline V gene are LGHDT and YNNKEL (reference sequence). After removal of 4 bases from V and 7 bases from J, the junction contained 12 bases not matched to a gene. Original processing methods: Researchers report that nucleated cell counts were estimated from reference gene primer amplification. Clones were sequenced by immunoSEQ multiplex PCR, and TCRdb holds only the in-frame ones, with some missing. That table furnishes V, J and clone size, whereas the DNA furnished D and trimming. The table has about 250,000 clones, approximately 90% seen once; the top ten hold roughly 1.7%.

This TCR was recovered from a man between 40 and 49 years old who had recovered from COVID-19. The gene calls are TRBV3-1 (or the pseudogene TRBV3-2) and TRBJ2-1, with 8 nucleotides matching TRBD2. The specimen sequenced was PBMCs or T cells enriched from blood (not recorded which). This chain's CDR3 is CASSLNWTSSNNEQFF. In DNA, the CDR3 is TGTGCCAGCAGCCTAAACTGGACTAGCTCCAATAATGAGCAGTTCTTC.